This entry features one T cell receptor beta chain sequence. Its matching antigen is unknown. 13 Jbeta primers and 60 Vbeta primers were used for the PCR. Assay: immunoSEQ multiplex PCR; the TCRdb copy retains only in-frame clones and omits some. The sample holds 120,000 to 150,000 clones, approximately 78% seen once. The data were obtained in a study of cytomegalovirus exposure and HLA in healthy donors. General study results and limits: The availability of immune exposure information extended only to CMV serostatus. In a later analysis, HLA-associated beta chains showed higher expansion and lower generation probabilities than comparable chains. Earlier findings revealed that most TCR beta V segments proved productive either about 87% or about 30% of the time.

The CDR3 is 15 amino acids. Germline V CDR1 and CDR2: LGHNA, YNFKEQ. J lost 8 bases, V lost 5 bases, and 10 bases had no gene match. The specimen sequenced was PBMCs. The receptor comes from a woman in her thirties or forties in good health and CMV-seropositive. The chain recombines TRBV4-2 with TRBJ1-4; 8 positions match TRBD1. The CDR3 DNA sequence: TGTGCCAGCAGCGACGCCGGGACAGGAAAGGAAAAACTGTTTTTT. Translated: CASSDAGTGKEKLFF.